Presented here are 15 T cell receptor beta chains from one specimen sequenced in a study of T-cell reconstitution after alpha-beta-depleted transplantation in children. Unique molecular identifiers were incorporated into the prepared TCRbeta library. TCRdb re-derived calls from the PCR reads in MiXCR, one entry per CDR3 protein. The sample carries 90,000 to 130,000 distinct CDR3 sequences, about 6% recorded once. The source material was PBMCs, mostly from graft donor cells, sampled 360 days after TCRalphabeta/CD19-depleted stem cell transplant. These receptors all stem from a male patient under 10 years old who had a stem cell transplant for acute lymphoblastic leukemia, so the T cells may come from the graft donor.

This clonotype was recorded many times. The rearrangement uses TRBV12-3 or TRBV12-4 and TRBJ2-7; 7 nucleotides agree with TRBD1. The J segment lost 7 bases and the V segment lost 2 bases, leaving 5 bases of the junction unmatched. The CDR3 is made up of 13 amino acids. Here the CDR3 reads CASSLYRGEEQYF. The CDR3 region has the DNA TGTGCCAGCAGTTTATACAGGGGTGAAGAGCAGTACTTC.

This clonotype came up many times. V and J are TRBV12-3 or TRBV12-4 and TRBJ2-3, with D tentatively TRBD2 (6 bases). CDR3 length equals 16 residues. V lost 3 bases and J 4 bases, leaving 17 bases between the germline ends. CDR3 in DNA: TGTGCCAGCAGTTTCGTGGGGGGACCCCCTCCAGATACGCAGTATTTT. It translates to CASSFVGGPPPDTQYF.

This clonotype was observed a handful of times. The chain couples TRBV6-1 to TRBJ2-3; either TRBD1 or TRBD2 may fit D (5 bases each). CDR1 and CDR2 from the germline V gene are MNHNS and SASEGT. CDR3 length: 15 residues. V lost 11 bases, J lost 2 bases, and 20 bases lay in between. As DNA, the CDR3 is TGTGCCGCCTCACCTTTCTGGGGGTTCACAGATACGCAGTATTTT. Its protein product is CAASPFWGFTDTQYF.

This clonotype has more than one count but fewer than ten. V usage is TRBV5-1 and J usage is TRBJ2-7; 11 nucleotides match TRBD1. The CDR3 has 18 residues. V lost 6 bases to trimming and J lost 4 bases; unmatched junction nucleotides: 18. Germline CDR1 reads SGHRS; CDR2 reads YFSETQ. The CDR3 loop is CASNPSYKGQGVTYEQYF. As DNA, the CDR3 is TGCGCCAGCAACCCCAGCTATAAGGGACAGGGGGTGACTTACGAGCAGTACTTC.

This clonotype appeared many times. This chain links TRBV6-5 with TRBJ2-7; D call uncertain. CDR3 length: 13 amino acids. Germline lookup yields CDR1 MNHEY and CDR2 SVGAGI. Trimming shortened V by 4 bases and J by 6 bases, and 13 bases separated the two germline ends. The CDR3 region has the DNA TGTGCCAGCAGTTCCTTCCGAGTAGGCGAGCAGTACTTC. Protein product: CASSSFRVGEQYF.

With respect to this clonotype: This may come from a read error, since a much larger clone is one base off. The genes are TRBV5-1 and TRBJ1-1; maybe TRBD1 (6 bases). This CDR3 has 12 residues. The germline V gene has CDR1 SGHRS and CDR2 YFSETQ. V lost 4 bases, J lost 9 bases, and 13 bases lay in between. CDR3 region: CASSQGWDKAFF. CDR3 bases: TGCGCCAGCAGCCAGGGCTGGGACAAAGCTTTCTTT.

This clonotype was seen at least ten times. Its ends do not fully match the called genes, so a read error is possible. CDR3 DNA sequence: TGTGCCAGCCACGGCTCCCACGAGCAGTACTTC. Translating it yields CASHGSHEQYF. The chain recombines TRBV6-5 with TRBJ2-7; D remains unclear. This CDR3 region has 11 residues. Germline assignment: CDR1 MNHEY and CDR2 SVGAGI.

This clonotype has more than one count but fewer than ten. The rearrangement joins TRBV5-1 to TRBJ1-2; D perhaps matches TRBD1 (5 bases). Trimming cost V 6 bases and J 7 bases, with 22 bases left between them. From germline, CDR1 is SGHRS and CDR2 YFSETQ. This CDR3 spans 15 amino acids. CDR3 sequence (DNA): TGCGCCAGCAACGGGGGGAGCCAGAGGGGCAGTGGCTACACCTTC. As protein: CASNGGSQRGSGYTF.

This clonotype has a count of ten or more. CDR3 region: CASSLGLAGVNEQYF. In nucleotides, the CDR3 is TGCGCCAGCAGCTTAGGACTAGCGGGAGTCAACGAGCAGTACTTC. V usage is TRBV5-1 and J usage is TRBJ2-7, with TRBD2 matching over 13 bases. This CDR3 region has 15 residues. Germline V gene data show CDR1 as SGHRS and CDR2 as YFSETQ. Trimming removed 2 bases from V and 5 bases from J; junction bases left unmatched: 4.

This clonotype appeared many times. The chain employs TRBV9 and TRBJ1-2; D remains unclear. Germline V gene sequence: CDR1 SGDLS, CDR2 YYNGEE. The CDR3 contains 13 residues. V lost 0 bases to trimming and J lost 4 bases, with 7 bases between them. CDR3 residues: CASSVEGFYGYTF. CDR3 bases: TGTGCCAGCAGCGTAGAAGGCTTCTATGGCTACACCTTC.

The genes are TRBV7-9 and TRBJ2-5, with a possible D match to TRBD1 (6 bases). The CDR3 runs 14 residues. The germline gives CDR1 SEHNR, CDR2 FQNEAQ (reference sequence). Trimming stripped 5 bases from V and 4 bases from J, with 14 bases between. The CDR3 DNA reads as TGTGCCAGCAGCCCCCGACAGGCTCGAGAGACCCAGTACTTC. Protein: CASSPRQARETQYF.

This clonotype was observed at least ten times. The chain employs TRBV6-5 and TRBJ2-5; TRBD2 might be the D (6 bases). Trimming pared 0 bases from V and 4 bases from J, leaving 9 bases between. CDR1 MNHEY and CDR2 SVGAGI come from the germline V gene. The CDR3 is 14 amino acids. The DNA for the CDR3 is TGTGCCAGCAGTTACTCGGGGACTCCAGAGACCCAGTACTTC. It encodes CASSYSGTPETQYF.

The chain carries TRBV9 and TRBJ2-7; D unclear. V shed 4 bases and J shed 3 bases, with 11 bases lying between them. CDR1 and CDR2 from the germline V gene are SGDLS and YYNGEE. The CDR3 covers 13 residues. The CDR3 coding sequence is TGTGCCAGCAGCCCCTTCCCCCACTACGAGCAGTACTTC. Amino acids: CASSPFPHYEQYF.

This rearrangement joins TRBV9 to TRBJ2-2; no firm D call. Germline V gene data show CDR1 as SGDLS and CDR2 as YYNGEE. The V gene lost 2 bases and the J gene lost 5 bases, with 4 bases spanning the gap. CDR3 length equals 12 residues. CDR3 sequence reads: CASSVGTGELFF. In DNA, the CDR3 is TGTGCCAGCAGCGTTGGAACCGGGGAGCTGTTTTTT.

In its sample, this clonotype was seen many times. In DNA form, the CDR3 reads TGTGCCAGCAGCCCTTCTAGCGGGAGGGTAGTCTACGAGCAGTACTTC. Translated, it gives CASSPSSGRVVYEQYF. The chain is built from TRBV11-2 and TRBJ2-7; 12 positions agree with TRBD2. Germline V gene sequence: CDR1 SGHAT, CDR2 FQNNGV. Losses at the gene ends were 5 bases for V and 3 bases for J; bases not matched to a gene: 8. The CDR3 consists of 16 residues.